The entry below describes one T cell receptor beta chain. Caucasian adults living in Nashville, Tennessee, provided all samples. The data were taken from a study of shared clonotypes between healthy human individuals. Sequencing was performed with immunoSEQ multiplex PCR; in TCRdb, only in-frame clones are kept and a portion is missing. The table has 2 million to 3 million clones, 80% to 95% seen once. Losses at the gene ends were 2 bases for V and 2 bases for J; bases not matched to a gene: 7. Germline V gives CDR1 GTSNPN, CDR2 SVGIG (reference sequence). This CDR3 spans 15 amino acids. This TCR was sampled from a man younger than 30 in good health. Some clones in this sample may be carry-over from other donors' samples. The material sequenced was naive CD4+ T cells from PBMCs. Documented subset: CD45RA+ positively selected. The chain carries TRBV30 and TRBJ2-3; 7 bases align to TRBD1. CDR3 in amino acids: CAWSRGQRITDTQYF. CDR3 sequence (DNA): TGTGCCTGGAGTAGGGGACAGAGAATCACAGATACGCAGTATTTT.